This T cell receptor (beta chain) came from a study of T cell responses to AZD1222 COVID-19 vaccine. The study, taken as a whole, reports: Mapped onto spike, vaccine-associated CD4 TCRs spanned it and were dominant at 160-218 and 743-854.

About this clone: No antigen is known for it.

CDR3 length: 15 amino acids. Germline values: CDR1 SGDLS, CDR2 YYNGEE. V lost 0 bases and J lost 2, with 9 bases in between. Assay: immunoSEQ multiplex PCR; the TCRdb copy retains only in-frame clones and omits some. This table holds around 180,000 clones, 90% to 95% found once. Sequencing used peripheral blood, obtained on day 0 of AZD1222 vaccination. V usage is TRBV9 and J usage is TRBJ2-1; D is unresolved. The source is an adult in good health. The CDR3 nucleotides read TGTGCCAGCAGCGTAGTTGGGGTCGCCTACAATGAGCAGTTCTTC. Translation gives CASSVVGVAYNEQFF.